These T cell receptor beta chains were read from a single sample in a study of siplizumab effects on memory and regulatory T cells. Generated by immunoSEQ multiplex PCR, the TCRdb table keeps only in-frame clones and is missing some. Counted here are tens of thousands of clones, 91% occurring once; the ten biggest clones make up roughly 28%. Sequencing input: CD8+ T cells sorted from blood. The receptors stem from a human donor in good health. CDR3s include the opening cysteine and the closing phenylalanine or tryptophan. Each record gives: D gene, clone size, V gene, J gene, CDR3 DNA, CDR3 protein. A D gene is named only where the DNA matches it firmly. Only some rows state a clone size, as once, few, many or a class for expanded clones.

.	.	TRBV7-2	TRBJ2-6	TGTGCCAGCAGCTTAAGGGGTTTCCTCTCTGGGGCCAACGTCCTGACTTTC	CASSLRGFLSGANVLTF
.	.	TRBV6-6	TRBJ2-3	TGTGCCAGCAGTTACTCGTCAGATACGCAGTATTTT	CASSYSSDTQYF
.	.	TRBV30	TRBJ1-2	TGTGCCGGCGAAATGGCAACCCTCGATTCCTATGGCTACACCTTC	CAGEMATLDSYGYTF
.	.	TRBV11-1	TRBJ1-5	TGTGCCAGCAGCTCCTCCGGGGGAGGTGCTCAGCCCCAGCATTTT	CASSSSGGGAQPQHF
.	.	TRBV18	TRBJ1-5	TGTGCCAGCTCACTTGGGACGCAGGGGAGCAATCAGCCCCAGCATTTT	CASSLGTQGSNQPQHF
.	once	TRBV19	TRBJ2-5	TGTGCCGCCGGCTGGACGGGGACCCAGTACTTC	CAAGWTGTQYF
.	.	TRBV6-5	TRBJ2-5	TGTGCCAGCGGACCAAAGGAGACCCAGTACTTC	CASGPKETQYF
.	.	TRBV5-8	TRBJ2-1	TGTGCCAGCAGCCCCCGAGGACTACTCAATGAGCAGTTCTTC	CASSPRGLLNEQFF
TRBD2	.	TRBV11-2	TRBJ2-7	TGTGCCAGCAGCTTACTAGCGGCCTCCTACGAGCAGTACTTC	CASSLLAASYEQYF
.	few	TRBV6-4	TRBJ2-7	TGTGCCAGCAGCTTGGGCCGGAGCTCCTACGAGCAGTACTTC	CASSLGRSSYEQYF